Below, one T cell receptor beta chain is given with its context. The germline gives CDR1 SQVTM, CDR2 ANQGSEA. Trimming took 6 bases from V and 3 from J, leaving 11 bases between them. CDR3 length: 12 residues. These data belong to a study of blood T cell repertoires in COVID-19. In the study overall: Spain, Italy and the United States supplied samples that represented acute and convalescent COVID-19.

Source study methods: The authors estimated nucleated cell counts from reference gene primer amplification. The data were produced by immunoSEQ multiplex PCR, yet TCRdb's version contains in-frame clones alone and is incomplete. The V and J calls and the clone size are those of that table, but D and trimming were determined from the DNA. The sample has about 260,000 clones; approximately 82% are singletons. J is TRBJ1-1 and V is TRBV29-1; D is ambiguous. This sequence originates from a woman of 80 years or more with acute or convalescent COVID-19. The source material was peripheral blood. CDR3 residues: CSVAHSHTEAFF. CDR3 nucleotide sequence: TGCAGCGTCGCGCATAGTCACACTGAAGCTTTCTTT.